This T cell receptor (beta chain) was recorded in a study of cytomegalovirus exposure and HLA in healthy donors. About the research overall: The Caucasian-associated ancestry cluster held 65% to 85% of 300 to 500 genotyped donors.

This CDR3 has 16 amino acids. Germline-derived CDR1 and CDR2 are ENHRY and SYGVKD. The trim removed 0 bases at V and 4 bases at J, leaving 2 bases unmatched. Primers for the PCR totalled 60 Vbeta and 13 Jbeta. Profiled with immunoSEQ multiplex PCR; TCRdb holds only in-frame clones, not every one. The sample yields 100,000 or so clones, 79% seen once. Study-level points and caveats: The only immune exposure information that was available was CMV serostatus. A later analysis showed that HLA-associated TCR beta chains had undergone more clonal expansion than equally common others.

As concerns this clone: Its antigen is unknown.

The TCR was taken from a female donor in good health and CMV-seropositive. This sequence joins TRBV10-3 and TRBJ2-1; 11 nucleotides match TRBD1. The sequencing sample was made of PBMCs. The CDR3 here is CAISESGQGAYNEQFF. Written as DNA, the CDR3 is TGTGCCATCAGTGAGTCCGGACAGGGGGCGTACAATGAGCAGTTCTTC.